The 13 T cell receptor beta chains reported below all come from one sample, sequenced in a study of T cell repertoires in cytomegalovirus infection. MiXCR was run by TCRdb on the reads, yielding one entry per CDR3 protein. Among more than 140,000 distinct CDR3 sequences listed, about 6.1% were seen once. The sample consisted of PBMCs. Receptors were obtained from a human donor in good health (CMV status not recorded). Some clones in this sample may be carry-over from other donors' samples.

Note on this clonotype: A junction boundary mismatches the germline segment, possibly from a read error. The chain has TRBV20-1 and TRBJ1-1; D perhaps matches TRBD1 (5 bases). CDR3 length: 12 residues. Germline values: CDR1 DFQATT, CDR2 SNEGSKA (reference sequence). The CDR3 loop reads CSASQGSPVEIF. The CDR3 DNA reads as TGCAGTGCTTCGCAGGGTTCCCCAGTTGAAATCTTT.

About this clonotype itself: Sequence at one end of the junction differs from germline and may be a read error. The chain has TRBV7-9 and TRBJ2-3; the match to TRBD2 covers 9 bases. The CDR3 extends over 14 amino acids. Germline lookup yields CDR1 SEHNR and CDR2 FQNEAQ (reference sequence). CDR3 amino acids: CACSLAGAGDTQYF. The DNA for the CDR3 is TGTGCCTGCAGCTTAGCGGGGGCCGGGGATACGCAGTATTTT.

This clonotype was found many times. This chain links TRBV7-2 with TRBJ2-2, with D possibly called TRBD1 or TRBD2 (5 bases each). The CDR3 consists of 13 residues. V was clipped by 3 bases and J by 7 bases, with 9 bases between them. CDR1 is SGHTA and CDR2 is FQGNSA in the germline V gene. CDR3 sequence reads: CASSLGPVGELFF. CDR3 DNA: TGTGCCAGCAGCTTGGGACCGGTCGGGGAGCTGTTTTTT.

This clonotype was seen at least ten times. The genes are TRBV5-4 and TRBJ2-7; D is tentatively TRBD1 or TRBD2 (5 bases each). The germline V gene encodes CDR1 SGHNT and CDR2 YYREEE (reference sequence). V was clipped by 1 base and J by 4 bases, with 9 bases between them. The CDR3 runs to 13 residues. For the CDR3, the DNA is TGTGCCAGCAGCTTGCGGGACGGTTACGAGCAGTACTTC. It encodes CASSLRDGYEQYF. Full variable domain (remainder filled in from reference TRBV5-4 and TRBJ2-7): ETGVTQSPTHLIKTRGQQVTLRCSSQSGHNTVSWYQQALGQGPQFIFQYYREEENGRGNFPPRFSGLQFPNYSSELNVNALELDDSALYLCASSLRDGYEQYFGPGTRLTVT.

A remark on this clonotype: One base away lies a much larger clone, so this may be a sequencing read error. Here the CDR3 omits its conserved ending phenylalanine or tryptophan, so a read error is the likely source. The chain carries TRBV25-1 and TRBJ2-3, with D unresolved. The V and J ends lost 0 bases and 4 bases respectively, with 8 bases between them. Per the germline V gene, CDR1 is MGHDK and CDR2 is SYGVNS. The CDR3 spans 14 residues. CDR3: CASSEYRAPDTQYL. DNA of the CDR3: TGTGCCAGCAGTGAATACCGCGCCCCAGATACGCAGTATCTT.

This clonotype was recorded many times. The chain links TRBV12-3 or TRBV12-4 to TRBJ2-3; 12 nucleotides agree with TRBD2. The CDR3 is 16 amino acids. The J segment lost 8 bases and the V segment lost 7 bases, leaving 13 bases of the junction unmatched. Here the CDR3 reads CASILTSGGPLGTQYF. The CDR3 nucleotides read TGTGCCAGCATCCTGACTAGCGGGGGACCTCTTGGTACGCAGTATTTT.

On this clonotype: Since a much larger clone is just one base distant, this may be a read error. V is TRBV11-2 and J is TRBJ2-1; unclear D gene. The length of the CDR3 is 17 residues. Germline CDR1 and CDR2: SGHAT and FQNNGV. The CDR3 loop reads CASSLRDHLTSYIEQFF. CDR3 nucleotides: TGTGCCAGCAGCTTACGTGACCACTTGACCTCTTACATTGAGCAGTTCTTC. Full variable domain (missing parts from reference TRBV11-2 and TRBJ2-1): EAGVAQSPRYKIIEKRQSVAFWCNPISGHATLYWYQQILGQGPKLLIQFQNNGVVDDSQLPKDRFSAERLKGVDSTLKIQPAKLEDSAVYLCASSLRDHLTSYIEQFFGPGTRLTVL.

Notes on this clonotype: This may arise from a read error, as a much more abundant clone is one base away. V is TRBV13 and J is TRBJ2-2; D remains unclear. In germline, CDR1 is PRHDT, CDR2 FYEKMQ (reference sequence). The CDR3 covers 15 residues. V gave up 5 bases and J gave up 9 bases, with 19 bases separating them. In DNA form, the CDR3 reads TGTGCCAGCAGCCCAGCGCCGAGAGAGGCCCGGGAGCTGTTTTTT. This encodes CASSPAPREARELFF.

The chain couples TRBV20-1 to TRBJ1-2; no reliable D call. The V end was cut by 5 bases, the J end by 4 bases, with 14 bases between. There are 13 residues in the CDR3. Germline CDR1 is DFQATT and CDR2 is SNEGSKA (reference sequence). The CDR3 DNA is TGCAGTGCTCCCGAGGAACGATTCTATGGCTACACCTTC. Encoded protein: CSAPEERFYGYTF.

This clonotype was recorded many times. V usage is TRBV7-2 and J usage is TRBJ1-1, with TRBD1 identical over 9 bases. Germline trimming cut 9 bases from V and 1 base from J; bases unmatched to any gene: 9. CDR3 length equals 15 residues. Germline V gene data show CDR1 as SGHTA and CDR2 as FQGNSA. This CDR3 is CASQTGTGWNTEAFF. The CDR3 DNA follows: TGTGCCAGTCAAACCGGGACAGGGTGGAACACTGAAGCTTTCTTT.

This clonotype was seen ten or more times. This rearrangement joins TRBV28 to TRBJ1-5, with a tentative D call TRBD1 (6 bases). CDR3 length: 17 residues. Trimming shortened V by 4 bases and J by 3 bases, and 19 bases separated the two germline ends. The V gene's germline CDR1 is MDHEN and CDR2 SYDVKM. The DNA for the CDR3 is TGTGCCAGCAGTTCCTTACTTACAGGGACCCACAATCAGCCCCAGCATTTT. It encodes CASSSLLTGTHNQPQHF.

This clonotype has ten or more counts. The genes are TRBV20-1 and TRBJ1-2; TRBD1 aligns across 9 bases. Per germline, CDR1 DFQATT and CDR2 SNEGSKA (reference sequence). The trim removed 5 bases at V and 2 bases at J, leaving 12 bases unmatched. The CDR3 spans 16 residues. CDR3 in amino acids: CSASRPGQGPNYGYTF. The CDR3 DNA sequence: TGCAGTGCTTCCCGCCCGGGACAGGGACCCAACTATGGCTACACCTTC.

This clonotype has more than one count but fewer than ten. The rearrangement uses TRBV7-6 and TRBJ2-7; TRBD2 matches at 11 bases. This CDR3 has 18 residues. Germline V gene lookup returns CDR1 SGHVS and CDR2 FNYEAQ. Losses at the gene ends were 5 bases for V and 0 bases for J; bases not matched to a gene: 12. The CDR3: CASSARDRGLAGSYEQYF. The CDR3, as DNA: TGTGCCAGCAGCGCGCGGGACCGTGGACTAGCGGGCTCCTACGAGCAGTACTTC.